Reported below is one TCR beta chain. The data derive from a study of tumour-infiltrating T cells in Burkitt lymphoma. Background on the study: Survival, overall and progression-free, tracked with productive clonality.

Germline CDR1 SGHTA, CDR2 FQGNSA. Trimming took off 3 bases at V and 4 bases at J, with 9 bases between the two ends. There are 13 residues in the CDR3. Profiled with immunoSEQ multiplex PCR; TCRdb holds only in-frame clones, not every one. This table has a few thousand clones, approximately 75% appearing once. The TCR was taken from a human donor with diffuse large B-cell lymphoma. The sample comprised tumor tissue. This chain connects TRBV7-2 to TRBJ1-2; D is unclear. The CDR3 reads CASSFMSSYGYTF. The DNA of the CDR3 is TGTGCCAGCAGCTTTATGTCCTCCTATGGCTACACCTTC.